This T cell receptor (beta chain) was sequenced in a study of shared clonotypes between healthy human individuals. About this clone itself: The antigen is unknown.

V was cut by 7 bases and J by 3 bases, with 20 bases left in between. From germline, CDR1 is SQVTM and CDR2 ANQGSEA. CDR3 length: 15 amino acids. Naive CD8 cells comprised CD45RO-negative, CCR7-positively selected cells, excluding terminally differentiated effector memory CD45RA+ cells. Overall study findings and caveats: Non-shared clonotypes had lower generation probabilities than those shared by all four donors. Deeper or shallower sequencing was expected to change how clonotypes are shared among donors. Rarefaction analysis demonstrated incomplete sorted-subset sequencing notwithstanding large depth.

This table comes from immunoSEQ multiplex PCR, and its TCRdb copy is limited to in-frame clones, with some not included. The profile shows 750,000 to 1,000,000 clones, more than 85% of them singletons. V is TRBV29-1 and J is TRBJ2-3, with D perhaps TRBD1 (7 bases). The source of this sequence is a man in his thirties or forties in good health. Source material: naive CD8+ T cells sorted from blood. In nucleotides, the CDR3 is TGCAGCGCCGCCCTGGCAGGGGGGATTACAGATACGCAGTATTTT. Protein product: CSAALAGGITDTQYF.